The text below deals with one T cell receptor (beta chain). What it binds is not known. The data were obtained in a study of OX40 agonist ivuxolimab in advanced cancers. Study-level information: Partial responses were achieved by three patients: one hepatocellular carcinoma, two cutaneous melanoma. Findings of the study overall: Circulating CD4+ and CD8+ T cells showed clonal expansion by week 6 at 0.1 to 3.0 mg/kg.

Sequencing used immunoSEQ multiplex PCR; TCRdb keeps in-frame clones, though not all of them. Among approximately 28,000 clones listed, 90% to 95% were seen once. The CDR3 contains 13 residues. V gave up 3 bases and J gave up 6 bases, with 9 bases separating them. The germline CDR1 and CDR2 sequences are MNHEY and SMNVEV (reference sequence). J is TRBJ2-1 and V is TRBV27, with D perhaps matching TRBD2 (6 bases). The TCR was taken from an adult with an advanced solid tumor such as melanoma, head and neck, liver or kidney cancer. Source: CD4+ or CD8+ T cells sorted from blood, taken in a trial of the OX40 agonist ivuxolimab. In DNA, the CDR3 is TGTGCCAGCAGTTTCGGAGGGTTCAATGAGCAGTTCTTC. Translated: CASSFGGFNEQFF.